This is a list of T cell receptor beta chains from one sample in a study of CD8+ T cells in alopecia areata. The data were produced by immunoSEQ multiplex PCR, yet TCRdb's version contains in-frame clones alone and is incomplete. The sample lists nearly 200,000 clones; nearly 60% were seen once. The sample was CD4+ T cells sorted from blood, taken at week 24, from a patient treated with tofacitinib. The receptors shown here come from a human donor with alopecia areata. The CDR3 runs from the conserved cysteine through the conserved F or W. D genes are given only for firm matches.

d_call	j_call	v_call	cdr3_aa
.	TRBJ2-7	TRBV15	CATSRDRQGGSEQYF
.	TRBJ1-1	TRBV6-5	CASSYSKTVMNTEAFF
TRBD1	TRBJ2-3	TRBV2	CASNGQGSDTQYF
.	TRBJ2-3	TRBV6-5	CASSYSRGTQYF
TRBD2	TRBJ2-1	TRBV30	CAWGLAGAYNEQFF
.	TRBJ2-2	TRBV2	CASRGLAGELFF
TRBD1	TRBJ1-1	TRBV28	CASRMTGGVTEAFF
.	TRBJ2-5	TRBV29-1	CSVTGSPGETQYF
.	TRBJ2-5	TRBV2	CASSDAGFQETQYF
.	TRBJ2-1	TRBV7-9	CASSSDRIVGNEQFF
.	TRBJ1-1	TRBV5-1	CASAVPEDTEAFF
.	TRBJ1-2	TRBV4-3	CASSQNWHTDYGYTF
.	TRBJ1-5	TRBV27	CASSVFQGGGQPQHF
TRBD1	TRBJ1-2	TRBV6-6	CASSTGQRYGYTF
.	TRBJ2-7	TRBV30	CAWSEEDTDSDREQYF
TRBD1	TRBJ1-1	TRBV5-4	CASSMGQGAGVNTEAFF
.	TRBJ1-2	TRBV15	CATSRGSNYGYTF
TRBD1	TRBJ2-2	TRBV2	CASKDRTGNTGELFF
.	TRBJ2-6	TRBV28	CASSLRIGTVNVLTF
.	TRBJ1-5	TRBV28	CASRWSGERRPQHF
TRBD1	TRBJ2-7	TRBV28	CASSLVQGIEQYF
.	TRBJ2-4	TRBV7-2	CASSLGAASQYF
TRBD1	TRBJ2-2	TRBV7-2	CASSPTGGGELFF
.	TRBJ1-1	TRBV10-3	CAISGGGDINTEAFF
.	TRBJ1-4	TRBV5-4	CASSLVGGGSGEKLFF
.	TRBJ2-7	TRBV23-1	CASSVWNLSYEQYF
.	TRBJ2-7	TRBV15	CATSRDSGRSYEQYF
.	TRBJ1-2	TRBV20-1	CSARDDYGYTF
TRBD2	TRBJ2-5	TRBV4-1	CASSHEGTSGFETQYF
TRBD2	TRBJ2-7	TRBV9	CASSGAGGRVGQYF
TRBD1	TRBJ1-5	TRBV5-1	CASSPGQGGQPQHF
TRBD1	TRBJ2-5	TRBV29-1	CSVTTGQGETQYF
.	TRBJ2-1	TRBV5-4	CASSLGTGLNNEQFF
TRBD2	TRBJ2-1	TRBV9	CASSLRGTRGIYNEQFF
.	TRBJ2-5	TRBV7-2	CASSAHRVQETQYF
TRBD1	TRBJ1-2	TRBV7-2	CASSLSGQATYGYTF
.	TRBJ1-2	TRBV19	CASSMRFSGGYTF
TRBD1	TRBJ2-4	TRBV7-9	CASSEDRVQAKNIQYF
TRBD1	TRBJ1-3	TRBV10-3	CAISEGTGVGNTIYF
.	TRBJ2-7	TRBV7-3	CASSPSMGDEQYF
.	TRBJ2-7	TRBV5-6	CASSPLGPYEQYF
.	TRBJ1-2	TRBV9	CASSARSRVANYGYTF
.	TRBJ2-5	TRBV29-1	CSATDEKETQYF
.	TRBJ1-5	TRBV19	CASSAGTVINQPQHF
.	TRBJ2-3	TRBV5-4	CASSLPPPDTQYF
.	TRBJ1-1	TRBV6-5	CASSLIQVATEAFF
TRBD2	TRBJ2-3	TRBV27	CASSFSGGLTDTQYF
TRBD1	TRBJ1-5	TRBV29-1	CSVLDRGNQPQHF
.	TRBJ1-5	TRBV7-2	CASSLNRSPNQPQHF
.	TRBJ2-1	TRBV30	CAWSVLGDEQFF
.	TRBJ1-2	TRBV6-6	CASSYGDGIYGYTF
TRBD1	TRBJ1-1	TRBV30	CAWPGQGMNTEAFF